The TCR beta chain described here comes from a study of T cells in Graves' hyperthyroidism and ophthalmopathy. Germline-derived CDR1 and CDR2 are SGHVS and FNYEAQ. V shed 5 bases and J shed 12 bases, with 22 bases lying between them. The CDR3 sequence is 14 residues long. The CDR3 regions of TCR beta were amplified from RNA transcripts. The HTBI primer set drove a first-round RT-PCR of the TCR CDR3. MiXCR, applied by TCRdb to the multiplex PCR reads, yields one record per CDR3 protein. The sample has 450,000 to 700,000 distinct CDR3 sequences; roughly 50% are singletons. What was sequenced was peripheral blood or thyroid tissue (not recorded which). The source of this sequence is a woman in her late teens or twenties with Graves' hyperthyroidism. The rearrangement uses TRBV7-6 and TRBJ1-2; D may be TRBD1 (5 bases). CDR3 sequence reads: CASSRYGGTVGNTF. The CDR3 DNA reads as TGTGCCAGCAGCCGTTACGGGGGAACTGTTGGAAACACCTTC.